This TCR beta chain was retrieved from a study of T cell responses to AZD1222 COVID-19 vaccine. Here immunoSEQ multiplex PCR was the method, and the copy in TCRdb shows in-frame clones only, minus some. The table has 150,000 or so clones, 85% to 95% seen once. Deletions cut 2 bases from V and 3 bases from J, with 11 bases between. Germline CDR1 LNHDA, CDR2 SQIVND (reference sequence). The CDR3 sequence is 15 residues long. This clone was picked up one time. The chain links TRBV19 to TRBJ2-1, with D uncertain. Sequenced material: peripheral blood, taken on day 0 of AZD1222 vaccination. The receptor's source is an adult in good health. The CDR3 region has the DNA TGTGCCAGTAGTATATCGACGAGGAACTACAATGAGCAGTTCTTC. It translates to CASSISTRNYNEQFF. Supplemented by reference TRBV19 and TRBJ2-1, the full variable domain reads DGGITQSPKYLFRKEGQNVTLSCEQNLNHDAMYWYRQDPGQGLRLIYYSQIVNDFQKGDIAEGYSVSREKKESFPLTVTSAQKNPTAFYLCASSISTRNYNEQFFGPGTRLTVL.